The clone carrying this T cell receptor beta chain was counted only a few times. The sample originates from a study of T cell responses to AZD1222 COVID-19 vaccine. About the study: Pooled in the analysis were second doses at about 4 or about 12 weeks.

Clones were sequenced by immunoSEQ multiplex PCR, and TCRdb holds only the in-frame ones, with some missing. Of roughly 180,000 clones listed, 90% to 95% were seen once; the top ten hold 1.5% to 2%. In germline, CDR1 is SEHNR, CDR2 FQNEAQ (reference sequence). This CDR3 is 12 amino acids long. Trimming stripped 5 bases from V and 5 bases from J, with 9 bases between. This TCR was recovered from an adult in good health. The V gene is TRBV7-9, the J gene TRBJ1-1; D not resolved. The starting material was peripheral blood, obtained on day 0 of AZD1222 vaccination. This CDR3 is CASSTHKTEAFF. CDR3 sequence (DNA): TGTGCCAGCAGCACGCACAAGACTGAAGCTTTCTTT.